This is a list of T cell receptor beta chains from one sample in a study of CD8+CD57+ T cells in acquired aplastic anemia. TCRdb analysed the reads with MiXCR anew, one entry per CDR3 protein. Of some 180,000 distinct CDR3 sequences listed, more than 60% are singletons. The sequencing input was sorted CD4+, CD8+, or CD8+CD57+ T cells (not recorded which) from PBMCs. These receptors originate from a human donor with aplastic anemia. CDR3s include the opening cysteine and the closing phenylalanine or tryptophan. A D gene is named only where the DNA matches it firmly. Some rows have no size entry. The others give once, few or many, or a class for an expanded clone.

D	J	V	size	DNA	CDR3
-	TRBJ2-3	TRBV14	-	TGTGCCAGCAGCAGGGACCGCGGAGATACGCAGTATTTT	CASSRDRGDTQYF
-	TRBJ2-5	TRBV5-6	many	TGTGCCAGCAGCGATGCCCGGGACCCCATCTTCGAGGAGACCCAGTACTTC	CASSDARDPIFEETQYF
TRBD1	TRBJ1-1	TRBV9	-	TGTGCCAGCAGCATACTGACAGGGGACACTGAAGCTTTCTTT	CASSILTGDTEAFF
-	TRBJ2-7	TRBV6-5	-	TGTGCCAGCAGTTACTTTAGCGGCTCTTCCTACGAGCAGTACTTC	CASSYFSGSSYEQYF
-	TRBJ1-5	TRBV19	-	TGTGCCAGTAGTATGATTATACTTCAGCCCCAGCATTTT	CASSMIILQPQHF
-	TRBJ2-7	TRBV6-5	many	TGTGCCAGCAGCTTAGGTCTGGGTACCTACGAGCAGTACTTC	CASSLGLGTYEQYF
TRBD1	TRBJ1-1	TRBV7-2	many	TGTGCCAGCAGCTTATTGACAGGGAGTTTCGACACTGAAGCTTTCTTT	CASSLLTGSFDTEAFF
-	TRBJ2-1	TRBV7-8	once	TGTGCCAGCAGCTTAGGGACCGGGACTGAGCAGTTCTTC	CASSLGTGTEQFF
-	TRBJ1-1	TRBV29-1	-	TGCAGCGTTGGTCATGAACACACTGAAGCTTTCTTT	CSVGHEHTEAFF
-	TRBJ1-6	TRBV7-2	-	TGTGCCAGCAGCCAAAGAAGACCCCAGTCAGCCTCAGTACCCCTCCACTTT	CASSQRRPQSASVPLHF
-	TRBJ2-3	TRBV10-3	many	TGTGCCATCAGTGGACAGGACTTAACCACAGATACGCAGTATTTT	CAISGQDLTTDTQYF
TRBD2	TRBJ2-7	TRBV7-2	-	TGTGCCAGCAGCCCGGGAGGGGGGGGGCGAGCCGAGCAGTACTTC	CASSPGGGGRAEQYF
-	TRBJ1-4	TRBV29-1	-	TGCAGCGTTAGTGTAAGCGCAACTAATGAAAAACTGTTTTTT	CSVSVSATNEKLFF
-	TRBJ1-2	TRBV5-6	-	TGTGCCAGCAGCTCGGACGGACAGTATGGCTACACCTTC	CASSSDGQYGYTF
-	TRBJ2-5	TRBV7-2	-	TGTGCCAGCAGCTTTGTCCCAGGCGGAGATACTCGCCAAGAGACCCAGTACTTC	CASSFVPGGDTRQETQYF
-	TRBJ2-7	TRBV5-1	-	TGCGCCAGCAGCCCAGGGGGGCGGCAGTTCTCCTACGAGCAGTACTTC	CASSPGGRQFSYEQYF
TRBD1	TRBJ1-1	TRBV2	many	TGTGCCAGCAGGCGACAGGGGGCAGTCACTGAAGCTTTCTTT	CASRRQGAVTEAFF
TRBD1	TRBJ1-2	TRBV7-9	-	TGTGCCAGCAGCGAGGACAGGGGGCAGGCCTACACCTTC	CASSEDRGQAYTF
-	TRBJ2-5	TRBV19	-	TGTGCCAGTAGTATAGGACACGGGACCCTCTCCCAGACCCAGTACTTC	CASSIGHGTLSQTQYF
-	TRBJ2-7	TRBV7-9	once	TGTGCCAGCAGCTTAGACAGGTTTTACGAGCAGTACTTC	CASSLDRFYEQYF
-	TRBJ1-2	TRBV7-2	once	TGTGCCAGCAGCTTGGAGCGAGGGGGCTACACCTTC	CASSLERGGYTF
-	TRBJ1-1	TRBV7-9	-	TGTGCCAGCAGGTTGATAGCTGAAGCTTTCTTT	CASRLIAEAFF
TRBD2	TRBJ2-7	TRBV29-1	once	TGCAGCGTTGAAGATGGGCTAGCGGGATGGTACGAGCAGTACTTC	CSVEDGLAGWYEQYF
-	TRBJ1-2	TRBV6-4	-	TGTGCCAGCAGTGAACGAGGATCCTACGGCTACACCTTC	CASSERGSYGYTF
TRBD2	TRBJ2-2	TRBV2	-	TGCGCCAGCAACAAGGGACTAGCGCGGGAGCTGTTTTTT	CASNKGLARELFF
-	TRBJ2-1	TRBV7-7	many	TGTGCTAGCAGCTTAGGGCAGGTCGACTACAATGAGCAGTTCTTC	CASSLGQVDYNEQFF
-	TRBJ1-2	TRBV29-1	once	TGCAGCGCCATGGCGGACAGTCTCTATGGCTACACCTTC	CSAMADSLYGYTF
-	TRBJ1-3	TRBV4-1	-	TGCGCCAGCAGCCAAGAAGGGCTGTTCTCTGGAAACACCATATGTTTT	CASSQEGLFSGNTICF
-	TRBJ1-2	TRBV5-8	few	TGTGCCAGCAGCGCGGGAAGAGGAAACTATGGCTACACCTTC	CASSAGRGNYGYTF
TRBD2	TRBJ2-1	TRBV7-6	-	TGTGCCAGCAGCCCTCGGACTAGCGTGACTGAGCAGTTCTTC	CASSPRTSVTEQFF
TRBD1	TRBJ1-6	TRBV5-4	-	TGTGCCAGCAGCCAACGGACAGGGGAACCTTATTCACCCCTCCACTTT	CASSQRTGEPYSPLHF
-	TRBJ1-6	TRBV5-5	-	TGTGCCAGCAGCTTGGTTGGGCAGGGTTATTCACCCCTCCACTTT	CASSLVGQGYSPLHF
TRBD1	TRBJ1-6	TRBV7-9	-	TGTGCCAGCAGCGGCACCGGGACAGGGGATTCACCCCTCCACTTT	CASSGTGTGDSPLHF
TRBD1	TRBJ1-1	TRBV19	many	TGTGCCAGTAGTTCCGGGACAGGGTACACTGAAGCTTTCTTT	CASSSGTGYTEAFF
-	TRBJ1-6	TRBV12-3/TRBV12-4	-	TGTGCCAGCAGACTCACACAGGGCGACAATTCACCCCTCCACTTT	CASRLTQGDNSPLHF
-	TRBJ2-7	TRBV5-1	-	TGCGCCAGCAGCCAACCGGGACGGTCCTACGAGCAGTACTTC	CASSQPGRSYEQYF
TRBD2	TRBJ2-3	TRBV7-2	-	TGTGCCATATCTAGCGGGGGGCTCGGAGATACGCAGTATTTT	CAISSGGLGDTQYF
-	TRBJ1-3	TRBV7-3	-	TGTGCCAGCAGCCAAGAAGGGCGCGGAAACACCATATATTTT	CASSQEGRGNTIYF
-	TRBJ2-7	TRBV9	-	TGTGCCAGCAGCGCGACAGGAATGACCTACGAGCAGTACTTC	CASSATGMTYEQYF
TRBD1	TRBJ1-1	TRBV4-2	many	TGTGCCAGCAGCCACACAGGGGACACTGAAGCTTTCTTT	CASSHTGDTEAFF
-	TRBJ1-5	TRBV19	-	TGTGCCAGTACCCCCACGACGACAGTTAGCAATCAGCCCCAGCATTTT	CASTPTTTVSNQPQHF
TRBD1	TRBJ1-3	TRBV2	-	TGTGCCAGCAGTGCCCGGCTAAGGACAGGCCTAAACACCATATATTTT	CASSARLRTGLNTIYF